This passage covers 25 T cell receptor beta chains from one sample sequenced in a study of T-cell memory formation after mild COVID-19 (dated by TCRdb to about 2021). Library construction relied on 5' RACE. These reads were obtained on an Illumina NovaSeq 6000. In-frame beta chains were kept once TCRdb had trimmed the public reads at Q25 with fastp and called clones with MiXCR. Merged by CDR3 protein, the rows form single entries marked with the most common genes and DNA. The sample table contains around 250,000 distinct CDR3 sequences; only one count was recorded for 16% of them. The ten largest clones capture 22% of the sample. Material: PBMCs or a T cell subset sorted from them (not recorded which). These receptors were collected from a man aged 18-30 years who had mild COVID-19 (a few samples of this study predate the infection). The sample titles of this study are shuffled in the database, so cell type and time point are left out; the donor was told from shared clones.

A few counts support this clonotype. The chain is built from TRBV4-3 and TRBJ1-1; D remains ambiguous. CDR1 and CDR2 (germline): LGHNA, YSLEER. The ends were cut back, 4 bases at V and 7 bases at J, with 10 bases in the middle. The CDR3 spans 12 residues. CDR3 amino acids: CASSLSSGEAFF. CDR3 DNA sequence: TGCGCCAGCAGCCTCAGTAGTGGTGAAGCTTTCTTT.

This clonotype was counted only a few times. The chain recombines TRBV18 with TRBJ1-6; no clear D. Germline V gives CDR1 KGHSH, CDR2 LQKENI. The CDR3 has 13 amino acids. V lost 8 bases to trimming and J lost 7 bases, with 12 bases between them. The CDR3 DNA reads TGTGCCAGCCAACTGGACGGCAATTCACCCCTCCACTTT. Protein sequence: CASQLDGNSPLHF. Drawing the rest from reference TRBV18 and TRBJ1-6, the complete variable domain is NAGVMQNPRHLVRRRGQEARLRCSPMKGHSHVYWYRQLPEEGLKFMVYLQKENIIDESGMPKERFSAEFPKEGPSILRIQQVVRGDSAAYFCASQLDGNSPLHFGNGTRLTVT.

This clonotype was detected a few times. The chain carries TRBV5-1 and TRBJ2-1; 7 nucleotides align to TRBD2. The ends lost 0 bases at V and 9 bases at J; junction bases unmatched: 6. The CDR3 covers 14 residues. CDR1 and CDR2 from the germline V gene are SGHRS and YFSETQ. CDR3 coding DNA: TGCGCCAGCAGCTTGGCCCCCGGCGGGGGTGAGCAGTTCTTC. Protein sequence: CASSLAPGGGEQFF.

The chain uses TRBV20-1 and TRBJ1-1; D is possibly TRBD1 (6 bases). Germline lookup yields CDR1 DFQATT and CDR2 SNEGSKA (reference sequence). The CDR3 covers 11 residues. The CDR3 here is CSAGENTEAFF. The CDR3 DNA is TGCAGCGCAGGGGAGAACACTGAAGCTTTCTTT.

This clonotype was recorded at least ten times. The chain combines TRBV5-1 with TRBJ2-1, with 9 positions matching TRBD1. Germline V lookup: CDR1 SGHRS, CDR2 YFSETQ. Trimming removed 2 bases from V and 1 base from J; junction bases left unmatched: 1. This CDR3 has 15 residues. CDR3 protein: CASSLGQGSYNEQFF. CDR3 DNA: TGCGCCAGCAGCTTAGGACAGGGGTCCTACAATGAGCAGTTCTTC.

This clonotype has a count of ten or more. The chain links TRBV20-1 to TRBJ2-7, with D possibly being TRBD1 (5 bases). CDR1 and CDR2 from the germline V gene are DFQATT and SNEGSKA (reference sequence). V shed 3 bases and J shed 3 bases, with 6 bases lying between them. This CDR3 is built from 11 residues. The chain's CDR3 is CSARDNYEQYF. The CDR3 nucleotides read TGCAGTGCTAGGGACAACTACGAGCAGTACTTC.

The chain combines TRBV18 with TRBJ1-1, with D unresolved. The CDR3 covers 15 residues. Germline V lookup: CDR1 KGHSH, CDR2 LQKENI. The V and J ends lost 3 bases and 2 bases respectively, with 13 bases between them. The CDR3 reads CASSPALQINTEAFF. CDR3 nucleotide sequence: TGTGCCAGCTCACCGGCCCTGCAGATTAACACTGAAGCTTTCTTT.

This chain uses TRBV6-5 with TRBJ1-2, with D tentatively TRBD1 (6 bases). Germline CDR1 MNHEY, CDR2 SVGAGI. V shed 0 bases and J shed 0 bases, with 11 bases lying between them. The CDR3 sequence is 16 residues long. The CDR3 region has the DNA TGTGCCAGCAGTTACTCGAGGGGGAGGTCTAACTATGGCTACACCTTC. It codes for CASSYSRGRSNYGYTF.

This clonotype has ten or more counts. The chain carries TRBV6-5 and TRBJ2-5; either TRBD1 or TRBD2 may supply D (6 bases each). V was clipped by 9 bases and J by 5 bases, with 16 bases between them. Germline lookup yields CDR1 MNHEY and CDR2 SVGAGI. The CDR3 runs to 13 residues. This CDR3 reads CASSLGGLETQYF. The CDR3 nucleotides read TGTGCCAGTTCCCTAGGGGGGCTCGAGACCCAGTACTTC.

In its sample, this clonotype was seen a few times. This sequence joins TRBV5-1 and TRBJ1-5, with TRBD1 matching over 8 bases. The junction had 7 bases not matched to a gene; V was cut back by 5 bases and J by 9 bases. CDR1 is SGHRS, CDR2 YFSETQ, per germline. This CDR3 is 13 amino acids long. The CDR3 loop reads CASREQGEGPQHF. As DNA, the CDR3 is TGCGCCAGCAGGGAACAGGGGGAAGGGCCCCAGCATTTT. The variable domain in full, with the rest retrieved from reference TRBV5-1 and TRBJ1-5, is KAGVTQTPRYLIKTRGQQVTLSCSPISGHRSVSWYQQTPGQGLQFLFEYFSETQRNKGNFPGRFSGRQFSNSRSEMNVSTLELGDSALYLCASREQGEGPQHFGDGTRLSIL.

This clonotype was found a few times. The chain uses TRBV15 and TRBJ1-2, with D perhaps matching TRBD1 (5 bases). CDR3 size: 14 residues. Trimming pared 0 bases from V and 2 bases from J, leaving 7 bases between. In germline, CDR1 is LNHNV, CDR2 YYDKDF (reference sequence). CDR3 nucleotide sequence: TGTGCCACCAGCAGAGACAGGGTCAACTATGGCTACACCTTC. Its protein product is CATSRDRVNYGYTF.

The genes are TRBV7-2 and TRBJ1-1, with D hard to call. The CDR3 loop spans 13 amino acids. V shed 2 bases and J shed 12 bases, with 16 bases lying between them. CDR1 is SGHTA, CDR2 FQGNSA, per germline. The CDR3 nucleotides are TGTGCCAGCAGCTTATTGGAAGGGATTGTTCCTTTCTTT. Residues: CASSLLEGIVPFF.

The chain recombines TRBV5-4 with TRBJ2-1, with TRBD2 matching over 8 bases. The CDR3 totals 15 residues. Germline V gene lookup returns CDR1 SGHNT and CDR2 YYREEE (reference sequence). V gave up 4 bases and J gave up 3 bases; unmatched junction bases: 6. The chain's CDR3 is CASSPGGANYNEQFF. DNA for the CDR3: TGTGCCAGCAGCCCGGGAGGGGCGAACTACAATGAGCAGTTCTTC. The full variable domain, completed using reference TRBV5-4 and TRBJ2-1, is ETGVTQSPTHLIKTRGQQVTLRCSSQSGHNTVSWYQQALGQGPQFIFQYYREEENGRGNFPPRFSGLQFPNYSSELNVNALELDDSALYLCASSPGGANYNEQFFGPGTRLTVL.

This clonotype was found a few times. The gene calls are TRBV5-5 and TRBJ1-6; 7 bases match TRBD1. The CDR3 spans 14 residues. V shed 4 bases and J 9 bases; nucleotides not matched to a gene: 7. CDR1 and CDR2 (germline): SGHKS, YYEKEE (reference sequence). The CDR3 DNA reads TGTGCCAGCAGCGCAGGACAGGTGTTTTCACCCCTCCACTTT. Translated: CASSAGQVFSPLHF.

This chain connects TRBV3-1 to TRBJ2-1; D may be TRBD1 or TRBD2 (5 bases each). Germline V gene lookup returns CDR1 LGHDT and CDR2 YNNKEL (reference sequence). This CDR3 has 16 amino acids. The V end was cut by 1 base, the J end by 2 bases, with 12 bases between. The CDR3 reads CASSQVAGTPYNEQFF. For the CDR3, the DNA is TGTGCCAGCAGCCAAGTCGCCGGGACGCCCTACAATGAGCAGTTCTTC.

The gene calls are TRBV20-1 and TRBJ2-3; D may match TRBD1 or TRBD2 (6 bases each). Germline V gives CDR1 DFQATT, CDR2 SNEGSKA (reference sequence). The CDR3 loop spans 14 amino acids. Trimming shortened V by 5 bases and J by 2 bases, and 14 bases separated the two germline ends. The CDR3 DNA reads TGCAGTGCTGGGGGGCGGGTATACACAGATACGCAGTATTTT. Translated: CSAGGRVYTDTQYF.

V gene TRBV6-5 combines with J gene TRBJ2-1, with TRBD2 as a possible D gene (5 bases). The CDR3 contains 12 residues. The V gene lost 4 bases and the J gene lost 7 bases, with 8 bases spanning the gap. Looked up from germline, CDR1 is MNHEY and CDR2 is SVGAGI. The CDR3 DNA follows: TGTGCCAGCAGTTCGAGAGGGAATGAGCAGTTCTTC. The encoded protein is CASSSRGNEQFF.

This clonotype has just a few counts. The chain employs TRBV7-2 and TRBJ2-1, with 7 bases aligning to TRBD1. Germline trimming cut 2 bases from V and 2 bases from J; bases unmatched to any gene: 0. The CDR3 has 14 amino acids. Germline V gene sequence: CDR1 SGHTA, CDR2 FQGNSA. CDR3 sequence: CASSLQGAYNEQFF. CDR3 in DNA: TGTGCCAGCAGCTTACAGGGGGCCTACAATGAGCAGTTCTTC. Together with reference TRBV7-2 and TRBJ2-1, the CDR3 gives the full variable domain: GAGVSQSPSNKVTEKGKDVELRCDPISGHTALYWYRQSLGQGLEFLIYFQGNSAPDKSGLPSDRFSAERTGGSVSTLTIQRTQQEDSAVYLCASSLQGAYNEQFFGPGTRLTVL.

The chain has TRBV7-3 and TRBJ2-3; 8 bases match TRBD2. The germline V gene has CDR1 SGHTA and CDR2 FQGTGA. The CDR3 loop spans 14 amino acids. V was clipped by 3 bases and J by 6 bases; unmatched bases: 5. The CDR3 is CASSFGTRADTQYF. As DNA, the CDR3 is TGTGCCAGCAGCTTTGGGACTAGGGCGGATACGCAGTATTTT.

This clonotype occurred many times. The chain is built from TRBV5-1 and TRBJ2-7; TRBD2 aligns across 15 bases. The V segment lost 2 bases and the J segment 0 bases; nucleotides outside the gene matches: 3. The CDR3 sequence is 17 residues long. From germline, CDR1 is SGHRS and CDR2 YFSETQ. The CDR3 here is CASSFGTSGGYSYEQYF. CDR3 bases: TGCGCCAGCAGCTTTGGGACTAGCGGGGGGTACTCCTACGAGCAGTACTTC.

This clonotype was picked up a small number of times. The chain links TRBV18 to TRBJ1-1, with D possibly TRBD1 on 6 matching bases. The CDR3 covers 13 residues. With 6 bases removed from V and 6 bases from J, the gap between germline ends came to 14 bases. Germline-derived CDR1 and CDR2 are KGHSH and LQKENI. This chain's CDR3 is CASSQGGGSEAFF. In DNA, the CDR3 is TGTGCCAGCTCTCAAGGGGGAGGGTCTGAAGCTTTCTTT. Full variable domain (remainder filled in from reference TRBV18 and TRBJ1-1): NAGVMQNPRHLVRRRGQEARLRCSPMKGHSHVYWYRQLPEEGLKFMVYLQKENIIDESGMPKERFSAEFPKEGPSILRIQQVVRGDSAAYFCASSQGGGSEAFFGQGTRLTVV.

A few counts support this clonotype. The chain has TRBV28 and TRBJ1-5; no reliable D call. Germline V gene data show CDR1 as MDHEN and CDR2 as SYDVKM. V gave up 5 bases and J gave up 1 base, with 6 bases separating them. The CDR3 sequence is 13 residues long. The CDR3 nucleotides are TGTGCCAGCAGTGAACCCAGCAATCAGCCCCAGCATTTT. Translated, it gives CASSEPSNQPQHF.

The chain carries TRBV4-1 and TRBJ2-1; 9 bases match TRBD1. Germline CDR1 MGHRA, CDR2 YSYEKL. This CDR3 region has 16 residues. Unmatched junction bases numbered 6, after V lost 2 bases and J lost 4 bases. In DNA form, the CDR3 reads TGCGCCAGCAGCCAAAAAAACAGGGGGCCATACAATGAGCAGTTCTTC. Its translation is CASSQKNRGPYNEQFF.

This chain connects TRBV7-9 to TRBJ1-1; the D gene is possibly TRBD1 (5 bases). The CDR3 contains 16 residues. Looked up from germline, CDR1 is SEHNR and CDR2 is FQNEAQ (reference sequence). V was pared by 3 bases and J by 0 bases, with 14 bases between. CDR3 amino acids: CASSFIGEEVNTEAFF. CDR3 DNA sequence: TGTGCCAGCAGCTTCATAGGGGAGGAGGTGAACACTGAAGCTTTCTTT.

V gene TRBV5-6 combines with J gene TRBJ1-5, with D unclear. Germline-derived CDR1 and CDR2 are SGHDT and YYEEEE. The CDR3 consists of 14 residues. The V end lost 5 bases, the J end lost 7 bases, and 16 bases lay between the germline ends. CDR3 sequence reads: CASRLWGGEQPQHF. DNA of the CDR3: TGTGCCAGCAGGCTGTGGGGTGGGGAACAGCCCCAGCATTTT.